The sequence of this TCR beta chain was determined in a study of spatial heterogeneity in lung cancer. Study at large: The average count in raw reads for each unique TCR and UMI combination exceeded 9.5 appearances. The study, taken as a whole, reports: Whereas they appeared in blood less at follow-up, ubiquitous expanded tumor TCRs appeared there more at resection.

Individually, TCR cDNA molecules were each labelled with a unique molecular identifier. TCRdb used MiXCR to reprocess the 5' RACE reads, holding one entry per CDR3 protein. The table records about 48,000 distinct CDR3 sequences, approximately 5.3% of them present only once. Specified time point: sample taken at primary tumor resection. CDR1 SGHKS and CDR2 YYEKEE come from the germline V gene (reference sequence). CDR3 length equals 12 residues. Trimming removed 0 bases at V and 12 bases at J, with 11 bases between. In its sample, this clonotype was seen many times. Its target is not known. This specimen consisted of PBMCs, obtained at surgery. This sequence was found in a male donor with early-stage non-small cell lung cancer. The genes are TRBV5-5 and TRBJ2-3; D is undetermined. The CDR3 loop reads CASSLGLMDQYF. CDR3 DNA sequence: TGTGCCAGCAGCTTGGGACTTATGGATCAGTATTTT.